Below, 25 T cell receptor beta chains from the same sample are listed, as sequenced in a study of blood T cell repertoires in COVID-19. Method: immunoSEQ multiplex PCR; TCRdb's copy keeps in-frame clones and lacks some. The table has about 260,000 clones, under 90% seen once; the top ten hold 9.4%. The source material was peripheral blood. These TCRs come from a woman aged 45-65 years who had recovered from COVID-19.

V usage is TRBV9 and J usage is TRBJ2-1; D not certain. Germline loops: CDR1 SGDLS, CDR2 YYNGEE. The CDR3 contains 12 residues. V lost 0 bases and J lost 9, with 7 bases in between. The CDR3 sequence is CASSVGVGEQFF. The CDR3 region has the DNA TGTGCCAGCAGCGTAGGAGTTGGTGAGCAGTTCTTC.

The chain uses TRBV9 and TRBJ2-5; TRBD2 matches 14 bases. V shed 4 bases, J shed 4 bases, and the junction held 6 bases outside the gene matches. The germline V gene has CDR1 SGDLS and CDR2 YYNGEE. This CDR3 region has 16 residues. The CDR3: CASSRAGTSGRETQYF. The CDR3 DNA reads TGTGCCAGCAGCAGGGCCGGGACTAGCGGGAGAGAGACCCAGTACTTC.

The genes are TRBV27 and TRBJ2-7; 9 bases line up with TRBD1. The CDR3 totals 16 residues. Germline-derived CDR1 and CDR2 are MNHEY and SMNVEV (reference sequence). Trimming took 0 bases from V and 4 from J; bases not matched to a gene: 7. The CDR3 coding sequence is TGTGCCAGCAGTTTATCCCCTGGGGGACAGGGTTACGAGCAGTACTTC. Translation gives CASSLSPGGQGYEQYF.

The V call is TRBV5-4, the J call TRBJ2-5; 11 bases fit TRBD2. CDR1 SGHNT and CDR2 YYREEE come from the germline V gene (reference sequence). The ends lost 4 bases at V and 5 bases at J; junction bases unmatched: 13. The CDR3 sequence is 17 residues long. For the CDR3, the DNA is TGTGCCAGCAGCCCGGGGGGCGCTAGCGGGGGGCTTGAGACCCAGTACTTC. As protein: CASSPGGASGGLETQYF.

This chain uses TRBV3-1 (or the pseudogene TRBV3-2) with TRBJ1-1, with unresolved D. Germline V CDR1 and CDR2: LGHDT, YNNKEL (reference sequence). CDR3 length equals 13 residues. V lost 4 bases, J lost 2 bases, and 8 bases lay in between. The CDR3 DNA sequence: TGTGCCAGCAGCCCTCGACTCAACACTGAAGCTTTCTTT. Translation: CASSPRLNTEAFF.

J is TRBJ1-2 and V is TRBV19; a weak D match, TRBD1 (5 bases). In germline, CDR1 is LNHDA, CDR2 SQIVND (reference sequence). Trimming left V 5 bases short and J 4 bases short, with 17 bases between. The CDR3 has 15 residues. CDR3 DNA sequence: TGTGCCAGTAGTCTAACCCGGACGGGGGTCTATGGCTACACCTTC. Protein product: CASSLTRTGVYGYTF. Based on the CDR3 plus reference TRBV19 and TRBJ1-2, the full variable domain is DGGITQSPKYLFRKEGQNVTLSCEQNLNHDAMYWYRQDPGQGLRLIYYSQIVNDFQKGDIAEGYSVSREKKESFPLTVTSAQKNPTAFYLCASSLTRTGVYGYTFGSGTRLTVV.

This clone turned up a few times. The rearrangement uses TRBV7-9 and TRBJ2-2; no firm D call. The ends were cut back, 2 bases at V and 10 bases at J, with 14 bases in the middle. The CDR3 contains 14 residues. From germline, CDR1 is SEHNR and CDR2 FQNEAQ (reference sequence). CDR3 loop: CASSLQFLAEELFF. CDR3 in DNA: TGTGCCAGCAGCTTACAATTCTTAGCCGAGGAGCTGTTTTTT.

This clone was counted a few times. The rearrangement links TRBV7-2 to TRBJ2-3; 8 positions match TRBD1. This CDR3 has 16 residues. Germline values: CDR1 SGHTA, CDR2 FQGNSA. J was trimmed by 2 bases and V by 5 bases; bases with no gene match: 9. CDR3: CASSGRTGSDTDTQYF. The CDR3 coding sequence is TGTGCCAGCAGCGGAAGGACAGGGAGCGACACAGATACGCAGTATTTT. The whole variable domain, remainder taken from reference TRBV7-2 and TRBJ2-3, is GAGVSQSPSNKVTEKGKDVELRCDPISGHTALYWYRQSLGQGLEFLIYFQGNSAPDKSGLPSDRFSAERTGGSVSTLTIQRTQQEDSAVYLCASSGRTGSDTDTQYFGPGTRLTVL.

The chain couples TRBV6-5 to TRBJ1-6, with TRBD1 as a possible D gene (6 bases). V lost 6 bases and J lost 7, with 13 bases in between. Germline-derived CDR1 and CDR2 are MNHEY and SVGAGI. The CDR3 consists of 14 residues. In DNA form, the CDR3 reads TGTGCCAGCAGCCCGGACAGAATCAATTCACCCCTCCACTTT. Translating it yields CASSPDRINSPLHF.

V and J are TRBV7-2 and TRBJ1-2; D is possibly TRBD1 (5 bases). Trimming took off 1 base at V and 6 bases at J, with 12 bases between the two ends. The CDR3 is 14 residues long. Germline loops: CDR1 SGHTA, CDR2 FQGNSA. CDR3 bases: TGTGCCAGCAGCTTAGGATGGGGGGTGGATGGCTACACCTTC. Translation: CASSLGWGVDGYTF.

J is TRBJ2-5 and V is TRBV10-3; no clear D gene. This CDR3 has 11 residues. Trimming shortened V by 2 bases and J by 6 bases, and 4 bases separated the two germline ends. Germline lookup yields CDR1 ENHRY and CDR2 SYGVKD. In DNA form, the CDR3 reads TGTGCCATCAGTGAGGCGAAGACCCAGTACTTC. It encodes CAISEAKTQYF.

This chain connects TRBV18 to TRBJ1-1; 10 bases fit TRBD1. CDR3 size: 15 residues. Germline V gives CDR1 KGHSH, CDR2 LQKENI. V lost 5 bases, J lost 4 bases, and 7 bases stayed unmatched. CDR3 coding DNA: TGTGCCAGCTCAGGAAGGACAGGGGGTGTCACTGAAGCTTTCTTT. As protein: CASSGRTGGVTEAFF.

The DNA for the CDR3 is TGTGCCAGCAGTTTAGCGGGACAGGGGGCGCCCGGTGAAAAACTGTTTTTT. Its protein is CASSLAGQGAPGEKLFF. The chain recombines TRBV28 with TRBJ1-4; 12 positions agree with TRBD1. Trimming cost V 2 bases and J 7 bases; bases outside gene matches: 8. The CDR3 is 17 residues long. Germline V gene sequence: CDR1 MDHEN, CDR2 SYDVKM.

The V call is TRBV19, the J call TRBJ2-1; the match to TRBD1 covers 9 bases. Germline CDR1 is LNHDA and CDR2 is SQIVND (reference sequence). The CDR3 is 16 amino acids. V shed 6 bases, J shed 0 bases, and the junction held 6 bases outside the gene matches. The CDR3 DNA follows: TGTGCCAGTAGCATCTTGGGACAGGGCTCCTACAATGAGCAGTTCTTC. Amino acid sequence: CASSILGQGSYNEQFF.

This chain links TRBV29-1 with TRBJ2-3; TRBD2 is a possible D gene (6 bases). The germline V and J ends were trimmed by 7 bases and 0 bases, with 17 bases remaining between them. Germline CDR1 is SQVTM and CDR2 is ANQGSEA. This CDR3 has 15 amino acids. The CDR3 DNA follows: TGCAGCGCGATGGAGGGGACTGGAAGCACAGATACGCAGTATTTT. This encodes CSAMEGTGSTDTQYF.

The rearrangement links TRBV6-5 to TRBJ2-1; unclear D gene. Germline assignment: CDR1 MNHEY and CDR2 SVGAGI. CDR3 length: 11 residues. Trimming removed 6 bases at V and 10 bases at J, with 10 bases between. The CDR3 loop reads CASRRMREQFF. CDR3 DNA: TGTGCCAGCAGAAGAATGCGAGAGCAGTTCTTC.

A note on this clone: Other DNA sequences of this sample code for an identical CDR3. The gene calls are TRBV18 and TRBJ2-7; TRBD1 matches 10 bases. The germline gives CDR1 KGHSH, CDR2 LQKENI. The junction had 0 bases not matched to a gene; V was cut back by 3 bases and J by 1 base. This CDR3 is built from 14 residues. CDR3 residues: CASSPGQGSYEQYF. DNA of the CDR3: TGTGCCAGCTCACCGGGACAGGGGTCCTACGAGCAGTACTTC.

CDR3 loop: CASSDDGLSYEQYF. The CDR3 DNA reads as TGTGCCAGCAGTGACGACGGACTTTCCTACGAGCAGTACTTC. The chain couples TRBV25-1 to TRBJ2-7; TRBD2 is a possible D gene (5 bases). Per the germline V gene, CDR1 is MGHDK and CDR2 is SYGVNS. Between the trimmed V and J ends, which lost 3 bases and 1 base, there was a span of 10 bases. The CDR3 has 14 residues.

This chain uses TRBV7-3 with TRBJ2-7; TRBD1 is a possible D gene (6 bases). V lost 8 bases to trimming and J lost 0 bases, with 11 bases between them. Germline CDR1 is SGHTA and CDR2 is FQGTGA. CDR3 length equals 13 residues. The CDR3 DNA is TGTGCCAGCTCCTGGGGGCCCTCCTACGAGCAGTACTTC. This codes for CASSWGPSYEQYF.

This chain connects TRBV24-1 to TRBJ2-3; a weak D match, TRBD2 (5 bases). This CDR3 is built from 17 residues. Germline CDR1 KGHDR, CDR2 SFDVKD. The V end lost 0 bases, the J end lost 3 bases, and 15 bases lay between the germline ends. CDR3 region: CATSDLEGLSRTDTQYF. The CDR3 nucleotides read TGTGCCACCAGTGATTTGGAGGGTCTAAGCAGAACAGATACGCAGTATTTT.

In DNA form, the CDR3 reads TGCGCCAGCAGCTTGGTTAGGACAGATGATGAGCAGTTCTTC. It encodes CASSLVRTDDEQFF. This chain links TRBV5-1 with TRBJ2-1, with a tentative D call TRBD1 (6 bases). This CDR3 has 14 residues. CDR1 is SGHRS, CDR2 YFSETQ, per germline. Trimming stripped 0 bases from V and 8 bases from J, with 12 bases between.

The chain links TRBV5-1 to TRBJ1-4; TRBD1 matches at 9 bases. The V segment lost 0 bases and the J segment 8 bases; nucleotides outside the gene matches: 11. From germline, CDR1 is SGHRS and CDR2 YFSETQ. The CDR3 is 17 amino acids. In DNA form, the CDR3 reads TGCGCCAGCAGCTTGGCTCTAAGGACAGGGGACCCAGAAAAACTGTTTTTT. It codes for CASSLALRTGDPEKLFF. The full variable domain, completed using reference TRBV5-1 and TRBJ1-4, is KAGVTQTPRYLIKTRGQQVTLSCSPISGHRSVSWYQQTPGQGLQFLFEYFSETQRNKGNFPGRFSGRQFSNSRSEMNVSTLELGDSALYLCASSLALRTGDPEKLFFGSGTQLSVL.

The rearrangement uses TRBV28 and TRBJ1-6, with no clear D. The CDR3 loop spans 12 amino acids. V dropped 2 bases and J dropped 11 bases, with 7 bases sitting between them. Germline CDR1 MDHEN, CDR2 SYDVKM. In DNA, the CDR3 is TGTGCCAGCAGTTTAAAGACAACACCCCTCCACTTT. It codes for CASSLKTTPLHF.

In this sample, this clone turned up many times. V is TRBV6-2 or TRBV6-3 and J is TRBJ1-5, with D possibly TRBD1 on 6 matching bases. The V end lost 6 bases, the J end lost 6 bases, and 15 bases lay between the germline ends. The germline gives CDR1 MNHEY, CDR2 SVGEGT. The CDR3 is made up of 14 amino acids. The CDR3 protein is CASSRRGGSQPQHF. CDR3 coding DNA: TGTGCCAGCAGCCGTCGGGGGGGCTCTCAGCCCCAGCATTTT.

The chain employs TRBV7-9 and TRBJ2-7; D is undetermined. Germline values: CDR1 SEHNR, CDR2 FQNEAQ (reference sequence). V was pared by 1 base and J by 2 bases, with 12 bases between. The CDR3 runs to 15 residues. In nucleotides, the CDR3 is TGTGCCAGCAGCTTAGTACCCGGCAGCGCCTACGAGCAGTACTTC. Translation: CASSLVPGSAYEQYF.